Presented here are 9 T cell receptor beta chains from one specimen sequenced in a study of T cell responses to AZD1222 COVID-19 vaccine. TCRdb keeps only in-frame clones here, not all; method: immunoSEQ multiplex PCR. The sample comprises 95,000 to 150,000 clones, over 80% of which are singletons, and 11% to 15% rests with the top ten. This material consisted of peripheral blood, taken on day 0 of AZD1222 vaccination. The receptors stem from an adult in good health.

The gene calls are TRBV15 and TRBJ1-1; 10 nucleotides align to TRBD1. Per germline, CDR1 LNHNV and CDR2 YYDKDF (reference sequence). The ends lost 4 bases at V and 6 bases at J; junction bases unmatched: 8. This CDR3 spans 15 amino acids. The CDR3 bases are TGTGCCACCAGCATAGGACAGGGGGGGGCGGCTGAAGCTTTCTTT. It yields the protein CATSIGQGGAAEAFF.

This clone was counted a single time. This chain joins TRBV29-1 and TRBJ1-2; weak D call: TRBD1 (6 bases). Per the germline V gene, CDR1 is SQVTM and CDR2 is ANQGSEA. The CDR3 has 13 residues. V shed 3 bases and J shed 6 bases, with 14 bases lying between them. The CDR3 here is CSVDLQGSHGYTF. The CDR3 DNA is TGCAGCGTTGACCTACAGGGTAGTCATGGCTACACCTTC.

The rearrangement joins TRBV3-1 (or the pseudogene TRBV3-2) to TRBJ1-5; tentative D call: TRBD1 (6 bases). Germline assignment: CDR1 LGHDT and CDR2 YNNKEL (reference sequence). The V and J ends lost 3 bases and 5 bases respectively, with 11 bases between them. CDR3 length: 14 residues. CDR3 sequence reads: CASSHTGFDQPQHF. In DNA, the CDR3 is TGTGCCAGCAGCCATACAGGGTTCGATCAGCCCCAGCATTTT.

This clone was seen only a few times. Distinct nucleotide sequences in the sample also encode this CDR3. The chain carries TRBV6-5 and TRBJ1-1, with no clear D. Germline CDR1 is MNHEY and CDR2 is SVGAGI. Trimming took 4 bases from V and 2 from J, leaving 2 bases between them. The length of the CDR3 is 11 residues. CDR3 DNA: TGTGCCAGCAGTTCTAACACTGAAGCTTTCTTT. It codes for CASSSNTEAFF.

The gene calls are TRBV14 and TRBJ1-2; D is unclear. The CDR3 spans 15 residues. Trimming took off 0 bases at V and 7 bases at J, with 15 bases between the two ends. Germline CDR1 and CDR2: SGHDN and FVKESK. The CDR3 sequence is CASSQDITGLSGYTF. The CDR3 nucleotides read TGTGCCAGCAGCCAAGATATTACGGGGTTGAGTGGCTACACCTTC.

The chain links TRBV27 to TRBJ2-2, with D perhaps TRBD1 (6 bases). V lost 0 bases, J lost 6 bases, and 11 bases lay in between. The CDR3 totals 15 residues. Per the germline V gene, CDR1 is MNHEY and CDR2 is SMNVEV (reference sequence). For the CDR3, the DNA is TGTGCCAGCAGTTTATCCGTGACAGGCTCCGGGGAGCTGTTTTTT. Translation: CASSLSVTGSGELFF.

The chain is built from TRBV7-2 and TRBJ1-2; tentative D call: TRBD1 (5 bases). The CDR3 runs 15 residues. The germline V gene has CDR1 SGHTA and CDR2 FQGNSA. V was cut by 3 bases and J by 4 bases, with 15 bases left in between. CDR3 DNA: TGTGCCAGCAGCTTGGGGCCGGGACGGTTCTATGGCTACACCTTC. Translation gives CASSLGPGRFYGYTF.

This clone came up a few times. The V gene is TRBV10-2, the J gene TRBJ1-6; D is unresolved. The V and J ends lost 4 bases and 7 bases respectively, with 11 bases between them. Germline-derived CDR1 and CDR2 are WSHSY and SAAADI. This CDR3 has 14 amino acids. The CDR3 region is CASSVTAWNSPLHF. The CDR3 region has the DNA TGCGCCAGCAGTGTAACGGCCTGGAATTCACCCCTCCACTTT.

V usage is TRBV14 and J usage is TRBJ2-3; the D gene is possibly TRBD1 (6 bases). V shed 0 bases and J shed 2 bases, with 9 bases lying between them. Germline values: CDR1 SGHDN, CDR2 FVKESK. The CDR3 extends over 15 amino acids. CDR3 region: CASSQEGGNTDTQYF. The DNA for the CDR3 is TGTGCCAGCAGCCAAGAAGGGGGAAACACAGATACGCAGTATTTT.